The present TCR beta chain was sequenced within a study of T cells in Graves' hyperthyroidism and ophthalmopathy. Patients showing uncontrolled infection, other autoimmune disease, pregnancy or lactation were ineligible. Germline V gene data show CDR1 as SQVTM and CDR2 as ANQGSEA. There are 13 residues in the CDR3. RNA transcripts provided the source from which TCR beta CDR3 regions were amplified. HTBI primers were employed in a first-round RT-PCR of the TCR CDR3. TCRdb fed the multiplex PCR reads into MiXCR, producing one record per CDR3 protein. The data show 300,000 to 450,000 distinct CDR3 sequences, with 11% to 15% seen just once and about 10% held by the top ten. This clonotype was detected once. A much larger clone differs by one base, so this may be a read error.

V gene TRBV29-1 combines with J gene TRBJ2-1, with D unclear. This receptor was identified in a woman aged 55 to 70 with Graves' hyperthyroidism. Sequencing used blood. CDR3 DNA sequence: TGCAGCGTTGAAGTGACGGAATACAATGAGCAGCTCTTC. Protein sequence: CSVEVTEYNEQLF.